The 29 T cell receptor beta chains in this list originate from one sample, sequenced in a study of OX40 agonist ivuxolimab in advanced cancers. Data came from immunoSEQ multiplex PCR; TCRdb stores just in-frame clones and leaves some out. Among tens of thousands of clones listed, nearly 90% were seen once. The sequencing used CD4+ or CD8+ T cells sorted from blood, collected in a trial of the OX40 agonist ivuxolimab. The receptors shown here come from an adult with an advanced solid tumor such as melanoma, head and neck, liver or kidney cancer.

The chain employs TRBV4-1 and TRBJ1-1; no firm D call. V gave up 0 bases and J gave up 1 base, with 15 bases separating them. Germline CDR1 MGHRA, CDR2 YSYEKL. This CDR3 is 17 amino acids long. CDR3 DNA sequence: TGCGCCAGCAGCCAAGATCATATCTGGGGAGGGAACACTGAAGCTTTCTTT. Residues: CASSQDHIWGGNTEAFF.

CDR3 protein: CASSFLEGGNTEAFF. The CDR3 DNA reads as TGTGCCAGCAGCTTTTTAGAAGGAGGGAACACTGAAGCTTTCTTT. The rearrangement links TRBV11-2 to TRBJ1-1; D remains unclear. Trimming removed 3 bases from V and 1 base from J, with 12 bases in between. CDR3 length: 15 amino acids. Germline V CDR1 and CDR2: SGHAT, FQNNGV.

The CDR3 sequence: CASSPGGPGELFF. The CDR3 nucleotides are TGTGCCAGCAGCCCCGGGGGGCCCGGGGAGCTGTTTTTT. J is TRBJ2-2 and V is TRBV9, with D possibly matching TRBD2 (7 bases). The CDR3 has 13 residues. Per the germline V gene, CDR1 is SGDLS and CDR2 is YYNGEE. The V gene lost 4 bases and the J gene lost 6 bases, with 10 bases spanning the gap.

This clone came up once. The chain joins TRBV27 to TRBJ2-3; D remains ambiguous. The CDR3 sequence is 14 residues long. From germline, CDR1 is MNHEY and CDR2 SMNVEV (reference sequence). Trimming removed 5 bases from V and 0 bases from J, with 9 bases in between. The CDR3 sequence: CASSVLYSTDTQYF. The CDR3 bases are TGTGCCAGCAGTGTACTATACAGCACAGATACGCAGTATTTT.

This clone occurred once. This rearrangement joins TRBV10-1 to TRBJ2-1; TRBD2 agrees at 11 bases. The V gene end was trimmed by 2 bases and the J gene end by 6 bases; junction bases not matched to a gene: 6. CDR3 length: 16 residues. Germline-derived CDR1 and CDR2 are WNHNN and SYGVQD (reference sequence). CDR3 coding DNA: TGCGCCAGCAGTGAGGTAGCGGGGGGGCCGGTCAATGAGCAGTTCTTC. Encoded protein: CASSEVAGGPVNEQFF.

The sample holds one count of this clone. The V and J genes are TRBV5-1 and TRBJ2-1; D gene unclear. Germline V gene data show CDR1 as SGHRS and CDR2 as YFSETQ. CDR3 length: 15 residues. Trimming removed 0 bases from V and 1 base from J, with 8 bases in between. CDR3 in amino acids: CASSLGTNSYNEQFF. The DNA of the CDR3 is TGCGCCAGCAGCTTGGGGACCAATTCCTACAATGAGCAGTTCTTC. The full variable domain, rest sourced from reference TRBV5-1 and TRBJ2-1, is KAGVTQTPRYLIKTRGQQVTLSCSPISGHRSVSWYQQTPGQGLQFLFEYFSETQRNKGNFPGRFSGRQFSNSRSEMNVSTLELGDSALYLCASSLGTNSYNEQFFGPGTRLTVL.

The J gene is TRBJ2-5, the V gene TRBV4-1; tentative D call: TRBD2 (7 bases). This CDR3 region has 16 residues. Looked up from germline, CDR1 is MGHRA and CDR2 is YSYEKL. V gave up 3 bases and J gave up 2 bases, with 16 bases separating them. CDR3 amino acids: CASSHEWGGWQETQYF. CDR3 sequence (DNA): TGCGCCAGCAGCCATGAATGGGGGGGCTGGCAAGAGACCCAGTACTTC.

The gene calls are TRBV28 and TRBJ1-5, with D perhaps TRBD1 (6 bases). V was cut by 5 bases and J by 0 bases, with 17 bases left in between. There are 17 residues in the CDR3. Germline V lookup: CDR1 MDHEN, CDR2 SYDVKM. The CDR3 region has the DNA TGTGCCAGCAGTACCCTCGACAGGCATGATAGCAATCAGCCCCAGCATTTT. Residues: CASSTLDRHDSNQPQHF.

The chain combines TRBV4-2 with TRBJ2-3; D tentatively fits TRBD1 or TRBD2 (5 bases each). Germline assignment: CDR1 LGHNA and CDR2 YNFKEQ. The CDR3 sequence is 13 residues long. V lost 0 bases and J 9 bases, leaving 10 bases between the germline ends. The CDR3 loop reads CASSQEFEGTQYF. The CDR3 bases are TGTGCCAGCAGCCAAGAATTCGAGGGGACGCAGTATTTT.

The V and J genes are TRBV5-6 and TRBJ2-7; 8 bases are shared with TRBD1. The ends lost 7 bases at V and 2 bases at J; junction bases unmatched: 11. Germline lookup yields CDR1 SGHDT and CDR2 YYEEEE. CDR3 length: 15 amino acids. The CDR3 spells CASHFRTGSPYEQYV. In nucleotides, the CDR3 is TGTGCCAGCCACTTCAGGACAGGGAGTCCCTACGAGCAGTACGTC.

The V and J genes are TRBV7-6 and TRBJ2-7; 7 nucleotides match TRBD1. The CDR3 runs 14 residues. Germline-derived CDR1 and CDR2 are SGHVS and FNYEAQ. The V and J ends lost 4 bases and 1 base, in that order; junction bases with no gene match: 4. The CDR3 DNA reads TGTGCCAGCAGCTCAGGACAGGTTTCCTACGAGCAGTACTTC. As protein: CASSSGQVSYEQYF.

The J gene is TRBJ2-1, the V gene TRBV11-1, with D uncertain. This CDR3 is built from 15 residues. Germline V gives CDR1 SGHAT, CDR2 FQDESV (reference sequence). Trimming removed 4 bases from V and 7 bases from J, with 17 bases in between. CDR3 amino acids: CASSSSVTSGNEQFF. The DNA of the CDR3 is TGTGCCAGCAGCTCTAGTGTGACCTCGGGTAATGAGCAGTTCTTC. Supplemented by reference TRBV11-1 and TRBJ2-1, the full variable domain reads EAEVAQSPRYKITEKSQAVAFWCDPISGHATLYWYRQILGQGPELLVQFQDESVVDDSQLPKDRFSAERLKGVDSTLKIQPAELGDSAMYLCASSSSVTSGNEQFFGPGTRLTVL.

This chain joins TRBV7-9 and TRBJ1-2, with TRBD1 identical over 10 bases. Trimming at V came to 3 bases and at J to 8 bases, leaving 12 bases not matched to a gene. The length of the CDR3 is 16 residues. Germline values: CDR1 SEHNR, CDR2 FQNEAQ (reference sequence). CDR3 sequence reads: CASSLGEGGTGAGYTF. The CDR3 bases are TGTGCCAGCAGCTTGGGGGAAGGCGGGACAGGGGCCGGCTACACCTTC.

The chain has TRBV13 and TRBJ1-6; perhaps TRBD1 as D (5 bases). CDR1 and CDR2 (germline): PRHDT, FYEKMQ (reference sequence). The CDR3 totals 15 residues. Trimming pared 1 base from V and 10 bases from J, leaving 14 bases between. The CDR3 nucleotides are TGTGCCAGCAGCTTAGAAAGGGGTTTAAGGTCACCCCTCCACTTT. Translation gives CASSLERGLRSPLHF. The full variable domain, in which reference TRBV13 and TRBJ1-6 provide the parts outside the CDR3, is AAGVIQSPRHLIKEKRETATLKCYPIPRHDTVYWYQQGPGQDPQFLISFYEKMQSDKGSIPDRFSAQQFSDYHSELNMSSLELGDSALYFCASSLERGLRSPLHFGNGTRLTVT.

The V gene is TRBV7-8, the J gene TRBJ1-5; D is unresolved. CDR1 SGHVS and CDR2 FQNEAQ come from the germline V gene. The length of the CDR3 is 14 residues. Trimming took 0 bases from V and 3 from J, leaving 6 bases between them. The CDR3 region has the DNA TGTGCCAGCAGCTTAGCGACTACCAATCAGCCCCAGCATTTT. This codes for CASSLATTNQPQHF. Full variable domain (outside the CDR3, taken from reference TRBV7-8 and TRBJ1-5): GAGVSQSPRYKVAKRGQDVALRCDPISGHVSLFWYQQALGQGPEFLTYFQNEAQLDKSGLPSDRFFAERPEGSVSTLKIQRTQQEDSAVYLCASSLATTNQPQHFGDGTRLSIL.

V is TRBV9 and J is TRBJ1-2, with 7 bases that match TRBD1. The CDR3 runs 12 residues. V gave up 5 bases and J gave up 6 bases; unmatched junction bases: 4. Germline V gene sequence: CDR1 SGDLS, CDR2 YYNGEE. The CDR3: CASRQGLHGYTF. CDR3 coding DNA: TGTGCCAGCAGACAGGGGTTACATGGCTACACCTTC. The full variable domain, completed using reference TRBV9 and TRBJ1-2, is DSGVTQTPKHLITATGQRVTLRCSPRSGDLSVYWYQQSLDQGLQFLIQYYNGEERAKGNILERFSAQQFPDLHSELNLSSLELGDSALYFCASRQGLHGYTFGSGTRLTVV.

The chain joins TRBV27 to TRBJ2-7; 8 bases are a match to TRBD2. The CDR3 totals 14 residues. J was trimmed by 3 bases and V by 5 bases; bases with no gene match: 6. Germline values: CDR1 MNHEY, CDR2 SMNVEV (reference sequence). CDR3 protein: CASSHGGGNYEQYF. DNA of the CDR3: TGTGCCAGCAGTCACGGGGGGGGGAACTACGAGCAGTACTTC.

The V and J genes are TRBV19 and TRBJ2-7, with 9 positions matching TRBD1. Losses at the gene ends were 6 bases for V and 5 bases for J; bases not matched to a gene: 11. Germline CDR1 reads LNHDA; CDR2 reads SQIVND (reference sequence). The CDR3 covers 15 residues. The CDR3, as DNA: TGTGCCAGTAGAGCTCCGGGACAGGGAAAGAACGAGCAGTACTTC. Protein product: CASRAPGQGKNEQYF.

The chain uses TRBV5-1 and TRBJ2-3; 7 positions match TRBD2. The CDR3 is made up of 15 amino acids. CDR1 is SGHRS, CDR2 YFSETQ, per germline. J lost 11 bases, V lost 0 bases, and 12 bases had no gene match. The CDR3 protein is CASSLEVGGTPGQYF. DNA of the CDR3: TGCGCCAGCAGCTTGGAGGTCGGGGGGACCCCCGGGCAGTATTTT.

The rearrangement uses TRBV21-1 and TRBJ1-4. TRBV21-1 is an annotated pseudogene. This CDR3 has 14 amino acids. The CDR3 DNA is TGTGCCAGCAGTAACACGGGCTTTTGGGAAAAACTGTTTTTT. As protein: CASSNTGFWEKLFF.

J is TRBJ2-1 and V is TRBV6-5; D possibly corresponds to TRBD1 (6 bases). The CDR3 covers 13 residues. Germline V gene data show CDR1 as MNHEY and CDR2 as SVGAGI. Deletions cut 5 bases from V and 10 bases from J, with 15 bases between. Written as DNA, the CDR3 is TGTGCCAGCAGTCCGACAGGCGTCGAAGAGCAGTTCTTC. This translates into CASSPTGVEEQFF.

As to this clone: A read error is possible here, since a much larger clone lies one base away. The rearrangement joins TRBV2 to TRBJ2-7; TRBD1 might be the D (6 bases). The CDR3 is made up of 13 amino acids. Trimming removed 3 bases from V and 0 bases from J, with 6 bases in between. CDR1 is SNHLY and CDR2 is FYNNEI in the germline V gene. CDR3 bases: TGTGCCAGCAGTGAGGGGGCCTCCTACGAGCAGTACGTC. Protein sequence: CASSEGASYEQYV.

This rearrangement joins TRBV9 to TRBJ2-3, with D perhaps TRBD2 (5 bases). Germline lookup yields CDR1 SGDLS and CDR2 YYNGEE. The CDR3 is made up of 16 amino acids. V lost 3 bases to trimming and J lost 5 bases, with 19 bases between them. For the CDR3, the DNA is TGTGCCAGCAGCGCCGGACGGCAGGCAGAGGGAGATACGCAGTATTTT. Encoded protein: CASSAGRQAEGDTQYF.

This chain uses TRBV28 with TRBJ1-6; 8 bases are shared with TRBD1. V gave up 4 bases and J gave up 10 bases; unmatched junction bases: 12. Germline V lookup: CDR1 MDHEN, CDR2 SYDVKM. The CDR3 has 16 amino acids. As DNA, the CDR3 is TGTGCCAGCAGTTCCACCGTCGACAGGGGAGGCTCACCCCTCCACTTT. Translating it yields CASSSTVDRGGSPLHF.

CDR3 nucleotide sequence: TGTGCCAGTAGTTGGGGGGAGCTGAACACTGAAGCTTTCTTT. Protein: CASSWGELNTEAFF. This chain uses TRBV19 with TRBJ1-1; tentatively, D is TRBD1 (5 bases). V was clipped by 5 bases and J by 0 bases, with 10 bases between them. The CDR3 length is 14 residues. Germline V lookup: CDR1 LNHDA, CDR2 SQIVND (reference sequence).

V usage is TRBV2 and J usage is TRBJ2-3, with 10 bases that match TRBD2. Germline V lookup: CDR1 SNHLY, CDR2 FYNNEI. The CDR3 spans 18 residues. V was pared by 2 bases and J by 4 bases, with 12 bases of the junction left unmatched. CDR3 nucleotides: TGTGCCAGCAGTGAATTTGTCTTGGGACTAGCGTTTCCAGATACGCAGTATTTT. It specifies CASSEFVLGLAFPDTQYF. The variable domain in full, completed from reference TRBV2 and TRBJ2-3, reads EPEVTQTPSHQVTQMGQEVILRCVPISNHLYFYWYRQILGQKVEFLVSFYNNEISEKSEIFDDQFSVERPDGSNFTLKIRSTKLEDSAMYFCASSEFVLGLAFPDTQYFGPGTRLTVL.

This chain links TRBV4-1 with TRBJ2-1; no clear D gene. The CDR3 extends over 17 amino acids. Trimming took off 0 bases at V and 0 bases at J, with 12 bases between the two ends. Per germline, CDR1 MGHRA and CDR2 YSYEKL. CDR3 nucleotide sequence: TGCGCCAGCAGCCAAGACGGAGCCGCTAACTCCTACAATGAGCAGTTCTTC. It codes for CASSQDGAANSYNEQFF.

The genes are TRBV28 and TRBJ1-5; a possible D gene is TRBD1 (5 bases). Germline CDR1 reads MDHEN; CDR2 reads SYDVKM. V lost 6 bases and J lost 2, with 23 bases in between. The CDR3 has 18 residues. CDR3 in DNA: TGTGCCAGCAGCACCGGACAAGGGTCCTATAATGGCAATCAGCCCCAGCATTTT. It yields the protein CASSTGQGSYNGNQPQHF. The variable domain in full, completed from reference TRBV28 and TRBJ1-5, reads DVKVTQSSRYLVKRTGEKVFLECVQDMDHENMFWYRQDPGLGLRLIYFSYDVKMKEKGDIPEGYSVSREKKERFSLILESASTNQTSMYLCASSTGQGSYNGNQPQHFGDGTRLSIL.

This clone came up once. The chain links TRBV15 to TRBJ2-5; 8 bases are a match to TRBD2. The CDR3 is 15 amino acids. J lost 4 bases, V lost 0 bases, and 4 bases had no gene match. Germline CDR1 and CDR2: LNHNV and YYDKDF (reference sequence). CDR3 nucleotide sequence: TGTGCCACCAGCAGAGATCGGGGGGGACCAGAGACCCAGTACTTC. Its translation: CATSRDRGGPETQYF.